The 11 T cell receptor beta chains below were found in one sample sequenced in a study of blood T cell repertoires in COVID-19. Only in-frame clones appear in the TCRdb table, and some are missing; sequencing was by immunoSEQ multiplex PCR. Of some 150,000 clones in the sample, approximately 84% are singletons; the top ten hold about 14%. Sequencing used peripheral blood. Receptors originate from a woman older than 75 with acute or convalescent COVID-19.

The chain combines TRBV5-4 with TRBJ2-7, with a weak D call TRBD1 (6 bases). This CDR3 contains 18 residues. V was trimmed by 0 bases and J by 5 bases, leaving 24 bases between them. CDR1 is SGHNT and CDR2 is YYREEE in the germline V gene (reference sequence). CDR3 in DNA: TGTGCCAGCAGCTTGGATGGCTTGACAGGTCTGTCTCCCGACGAGCAGTACTTC. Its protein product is CASSLDGLTGLSPDEQYF.

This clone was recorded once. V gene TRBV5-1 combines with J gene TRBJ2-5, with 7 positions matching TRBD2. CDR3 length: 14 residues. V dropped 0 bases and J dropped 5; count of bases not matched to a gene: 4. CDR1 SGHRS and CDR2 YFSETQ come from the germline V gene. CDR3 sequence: CASSLAGSGETQYF. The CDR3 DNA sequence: TGCGCCAGCAGCTTGGCGGGTAGCGGGGAGACCCAGTACTTC.

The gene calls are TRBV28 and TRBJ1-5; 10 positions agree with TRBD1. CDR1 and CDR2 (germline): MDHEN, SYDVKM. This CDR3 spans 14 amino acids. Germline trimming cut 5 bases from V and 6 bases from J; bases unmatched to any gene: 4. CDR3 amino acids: CASSAGQGGQPQHF. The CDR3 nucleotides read TGTGCCAGCAGTGCCGGACAGGGGGGTCAGCCCCAGCATTTT.

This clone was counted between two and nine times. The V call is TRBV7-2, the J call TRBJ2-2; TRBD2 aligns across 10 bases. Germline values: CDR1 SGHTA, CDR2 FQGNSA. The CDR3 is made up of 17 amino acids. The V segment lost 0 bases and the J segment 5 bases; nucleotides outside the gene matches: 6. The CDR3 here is CASSLAPSGRRTGELFF. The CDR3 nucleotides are TGTGCCAGCAGCTTAGCCCCTAGCGGGAGAAGGACCGGGGAGCTGTTTTTT.

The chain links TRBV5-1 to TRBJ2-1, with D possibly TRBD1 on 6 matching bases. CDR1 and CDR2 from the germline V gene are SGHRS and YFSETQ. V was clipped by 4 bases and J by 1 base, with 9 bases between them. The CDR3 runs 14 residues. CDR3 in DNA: TGCGCCAGCAGCCCAGGACAGTCCTACAATGAGCAGTTCTTC. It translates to CASSPGQSYNEQFF.

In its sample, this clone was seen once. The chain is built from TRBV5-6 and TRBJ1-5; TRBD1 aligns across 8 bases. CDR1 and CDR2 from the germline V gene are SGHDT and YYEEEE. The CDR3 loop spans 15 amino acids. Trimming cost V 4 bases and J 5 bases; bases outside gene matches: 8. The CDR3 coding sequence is TGTGCCAGCAGCGGGGCGGACAGGGCCCATCAGCCCCAGCATTTT. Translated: CASSGADRAHQPQHF.

The chain's CDR3 is CASSPGTLNSPLHF. CDR3 DNA sequence: TGTGCCAGCTCACCGGGGACTCTTAATTCACCCCTCCACTTT. The chain links TRBV18 to TRBJ1-6, with D tentatively TRBD1 (5 bases). The CDR3 sequence is 14 residues long. V was pared by 3 bases and J by 6 bases, with 9 bases between. Germline CDR1 and CDR2: KGHSH and LQKENI.

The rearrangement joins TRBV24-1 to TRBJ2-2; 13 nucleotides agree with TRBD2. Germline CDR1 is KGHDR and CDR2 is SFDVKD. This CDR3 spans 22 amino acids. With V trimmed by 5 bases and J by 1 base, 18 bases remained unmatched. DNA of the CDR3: TGTGCCACCAGTGCCTCATGGGGGGAAAGGACTAGCGGGAGCTTGAACACCGGGGAGCTGTTTTTT. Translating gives CATSASWGERTSGSLNTGELFF.

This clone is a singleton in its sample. The CDR3 DNA sequence: TGTGCCAGCTCACCAAGGCTAGCGGGGATAGATACGCAGTATTTT. It yields the protein CASSPRLAGIDTQYF. The rearrangement uses TRBV18 and TRBJ2-3; 9 nucleotides match TRBD2. V dropped 2 bases and J dropped 5; count of bases not matched to a gene: 5. The germline CDR1 and CDR2 sequences are KGHSH and LQKENI. This CDR3 is 15 amino acids long.

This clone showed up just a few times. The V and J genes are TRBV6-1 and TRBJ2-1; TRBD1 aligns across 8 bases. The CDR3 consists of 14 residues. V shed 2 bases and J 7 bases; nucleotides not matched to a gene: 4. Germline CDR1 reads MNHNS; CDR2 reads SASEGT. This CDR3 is CASSERTGGNEQFF. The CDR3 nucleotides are TGTGCCAGCAGTGAAAGAACAGGGGGGAATGAGCAGTTCTTC.

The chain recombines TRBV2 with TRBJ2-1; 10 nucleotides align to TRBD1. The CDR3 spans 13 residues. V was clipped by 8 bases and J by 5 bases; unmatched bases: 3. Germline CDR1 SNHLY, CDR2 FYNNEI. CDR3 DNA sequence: TGTGCCAGCCCGGGACAGGGGAACAATGAGCAGTTCTTC. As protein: CASPGQGNNEQFF.